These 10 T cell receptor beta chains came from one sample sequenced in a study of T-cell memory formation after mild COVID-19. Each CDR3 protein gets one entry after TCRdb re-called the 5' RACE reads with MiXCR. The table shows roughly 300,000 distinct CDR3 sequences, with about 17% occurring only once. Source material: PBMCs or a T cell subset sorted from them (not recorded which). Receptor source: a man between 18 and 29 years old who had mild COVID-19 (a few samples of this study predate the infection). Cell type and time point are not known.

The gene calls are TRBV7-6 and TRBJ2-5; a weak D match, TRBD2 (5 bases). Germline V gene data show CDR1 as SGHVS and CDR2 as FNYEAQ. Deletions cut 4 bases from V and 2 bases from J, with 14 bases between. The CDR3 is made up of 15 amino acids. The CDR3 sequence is CASSSFGNPQETQYF. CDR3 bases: TGTGCCAGCAGCTCCTTCGGGAACCCTCAAGAGACCCAGTACTTC.

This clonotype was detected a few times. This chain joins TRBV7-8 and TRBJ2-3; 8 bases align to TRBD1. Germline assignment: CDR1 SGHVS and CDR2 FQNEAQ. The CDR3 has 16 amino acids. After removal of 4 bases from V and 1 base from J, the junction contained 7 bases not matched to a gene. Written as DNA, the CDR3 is TGTGCCAGCAGCTCTGCCGGGACAGGACGCACAGATACGCAGTATTTT. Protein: CASSSAGTGRTDTQYF.

The CDR3 is CASSSSGPGEYEQYF. The CDR3 coding sequence is TGCGCCAGCAGCTCGTCGGGACCCGGGGAGTACGAGCAGTACTTC. The chain recombines TRBV5-1 with TRBJ2-7; D assignment may be TRBD1 or TRBD2 (5 bases each). Trimming removed 3 bases at V and 4 bases at J, with 17 bases between. The CDR3 consists of 15 residues. CDR1 and CDR2 (germline): SGHRS, YFSETQ.

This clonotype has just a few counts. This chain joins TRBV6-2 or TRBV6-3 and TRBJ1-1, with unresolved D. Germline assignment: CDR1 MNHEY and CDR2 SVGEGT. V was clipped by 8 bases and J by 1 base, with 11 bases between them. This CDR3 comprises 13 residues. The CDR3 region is CASQYSPNTEAFF. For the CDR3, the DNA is TGTGCCAGCCAGTATTCACCGAACACTGAAGCTTTCTTT.

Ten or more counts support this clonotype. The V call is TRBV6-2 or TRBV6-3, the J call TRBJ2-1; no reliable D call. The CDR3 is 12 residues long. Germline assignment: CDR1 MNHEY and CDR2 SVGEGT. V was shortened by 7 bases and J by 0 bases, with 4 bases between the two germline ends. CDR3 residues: CASKSSYNEQFF. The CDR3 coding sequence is TGTGCCAGCAAGAGCTCCTACAATGAGCAGTTCTTC.

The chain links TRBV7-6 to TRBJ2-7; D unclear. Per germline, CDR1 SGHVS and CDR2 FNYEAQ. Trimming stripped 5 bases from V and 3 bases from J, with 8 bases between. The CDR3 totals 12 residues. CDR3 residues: CASSKDHYEQYF. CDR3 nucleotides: TGTGCCAGCAGCAAGGACCACTACGAGCAGTACTTC.

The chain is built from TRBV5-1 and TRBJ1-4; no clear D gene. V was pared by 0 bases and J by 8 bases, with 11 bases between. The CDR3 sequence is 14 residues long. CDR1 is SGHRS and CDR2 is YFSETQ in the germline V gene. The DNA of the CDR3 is TGCGCCAGCAGCTTGGAAGGGCCCGGGGAAAAACTGTTTTTT. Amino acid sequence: CASSLEGPGEKLFF. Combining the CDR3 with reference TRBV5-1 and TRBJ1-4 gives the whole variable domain KAGVTQTPRYLIKTRGQQVTLSCSPISGHRSVSWYQQTPGQGLQFLFEYFSETQRNKGNFPGRFSGRQFSNSRSEMNVSTLELGDSALYLCASSLEGPGEKLFFGSGTQLSVL.

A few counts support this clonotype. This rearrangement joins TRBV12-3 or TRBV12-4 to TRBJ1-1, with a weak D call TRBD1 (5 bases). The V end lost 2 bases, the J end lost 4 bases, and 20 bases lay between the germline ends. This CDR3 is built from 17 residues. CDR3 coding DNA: TGTGCCAGCAGTTTAATCAGTGGGGGGGGGACGAGCACTGAAGCTTTCTTT. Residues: CASSLISGGGTSTEAFF.

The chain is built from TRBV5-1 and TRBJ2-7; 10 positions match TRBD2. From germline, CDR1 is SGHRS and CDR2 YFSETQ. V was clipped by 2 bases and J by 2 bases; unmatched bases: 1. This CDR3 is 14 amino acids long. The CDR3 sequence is CASSFSGGPYEQYF. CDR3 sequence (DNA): TGCGCCAGCAGCTTTAGCGGGGGGCCCTACGAGCAGTACTTC. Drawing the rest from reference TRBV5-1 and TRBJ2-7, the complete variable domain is KAGVTQTPRYLIKTRGQQVTLSCSPISGHRSVSWYQQTPGQGLQFLFEYFSETQRNKGNFPGRFSGRQFSNSRSEMNVSTLELGDSALYLCASSFSGGPYEQYFGPGTRLTVT.

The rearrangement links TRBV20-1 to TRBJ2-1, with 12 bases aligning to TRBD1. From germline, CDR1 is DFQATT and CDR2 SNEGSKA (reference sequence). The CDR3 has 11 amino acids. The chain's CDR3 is CRTGTGGRQFF. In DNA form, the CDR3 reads TGCCGTACCGGGACAGGGGGCCGCCAGTTCTTC.